The rows below give T cell receptor beta chains drawn from one sample of a study of blood T cell repertoires in COVID-19. Clones were sequenced by immunoSEQ multiplex PCR, and TCRdb holds only the in-frame ones, with some missing. The repertoire includes 43,000 or so clones, about nine tenths of them detected once, and about 8.6% sits in the top ten. The source material was peripheral blood. These receptors were taken from a man between 60 and 70 years old with active COVID-19. The conserved cysteine and the conserved F or W are not part of the CDR3 here.

TRBV5-5	TRBJ2-1	ASTLFPLGGGSYNEQF
TRBV18	TRBJ2-7	ASSLGQGEAYEQY
TRBV6-1	TRBJ1-5	ASSEGAGPQH
TRBV5-6	TRBJ2-1	ASSGGTGRGYNEQF
TRBV5-6	TRBJ2-5	ASSLLAGDETQY
TRBV7-9	TRBJ2-1	ASSWGQVELNEQF
TRBV7-9	TRBJ1-2	ASSPDGYRGGYT
TRBV7-8	TRBJ2-5	ASSPSPLGLAGEEETQY
TRBV30	TRBJ1-1	ASSWGGRGNTEAF
TRBV28	TRBJ2-5	ASSSGTDQETQY
TRBV7-6	TRBJ2-1	ASSGLDYEQF
TRBV5-1	TRBJ2-2	ASSLFASGNPDTGELF
TRBV24-1	TRBJ2-2	ATSDPGLAESTGELF
TRBV4-1	TRBJ1-1	ASSQDQSMNTEAF
TRBV6-6	TRBJ2-5	ASGGAVETQY
TRBV19	TRBJ2-2	ASTRLAGGPVGELF
TRBV6-5	TRBJ2-7	ASSYGTGGYEQY
TRBV14	TRBJ1-1	ASSQDPQPRDTEAF
TRBV6-5	TRBJ2-3	ASRKGQGIPDTQY
TRBV9	TRBJ1-1	ASSAGQQNTEAF
TRBV5-1	TRBJ2-3	ASSGDSTDTQY
TRBV3-1/TRBV3-2	TRBJ2-3	ASSQAGTGVY
TRBV6-2/TRBV6-3	TRBJ1-2	ASSYSVQNYGYT
TRBV6-5	TRBJ2-7	ASSLGTSGRSYEQY
TRBV4-1	TRBJ2-3	ASSTGGDTQY